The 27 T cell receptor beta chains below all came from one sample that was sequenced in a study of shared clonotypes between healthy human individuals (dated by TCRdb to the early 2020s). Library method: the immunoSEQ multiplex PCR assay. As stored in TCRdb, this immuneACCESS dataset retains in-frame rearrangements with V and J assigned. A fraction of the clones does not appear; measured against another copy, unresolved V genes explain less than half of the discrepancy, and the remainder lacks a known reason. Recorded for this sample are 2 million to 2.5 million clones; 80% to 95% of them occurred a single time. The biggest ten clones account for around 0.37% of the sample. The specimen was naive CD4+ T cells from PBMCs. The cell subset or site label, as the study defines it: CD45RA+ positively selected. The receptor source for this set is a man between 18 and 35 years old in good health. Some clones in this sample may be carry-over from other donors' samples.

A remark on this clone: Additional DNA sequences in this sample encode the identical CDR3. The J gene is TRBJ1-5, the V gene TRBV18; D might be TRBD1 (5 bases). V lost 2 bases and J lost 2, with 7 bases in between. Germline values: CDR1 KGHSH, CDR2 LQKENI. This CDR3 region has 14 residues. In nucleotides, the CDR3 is TGTGCCAGCTCACCAGGGACCGGCAATCAGCCCCAGCATTTT. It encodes CASSPGTGNQPQHF. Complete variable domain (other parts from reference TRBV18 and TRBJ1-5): NAGVMQNPRHLVRRRGQEARLRCSPMKGHSHVYWYRQLPEEGLKFMVYLQKENIIDESGMPKERFSAEFPKEGPSILRIQQVVRGDSAAYFCASSPGTGNQPQHFGDGTRLSIL.

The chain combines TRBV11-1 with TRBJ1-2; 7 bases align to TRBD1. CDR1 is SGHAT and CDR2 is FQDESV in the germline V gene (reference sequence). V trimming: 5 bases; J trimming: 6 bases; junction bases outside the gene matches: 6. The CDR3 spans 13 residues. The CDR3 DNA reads TGTGCCAGCAGCCCGGGACAGACCCATGGCTACACCTTC. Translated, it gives CASSPGQTHGYTF.

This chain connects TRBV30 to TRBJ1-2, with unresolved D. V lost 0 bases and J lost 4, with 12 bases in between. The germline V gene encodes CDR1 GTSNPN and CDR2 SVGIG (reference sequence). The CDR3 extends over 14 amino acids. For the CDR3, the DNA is TGTGCCTGGAGTGTACGCAGCAGGCTCTATGGCTACACCTTC. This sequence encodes CAWSVRSRLYGYTF.

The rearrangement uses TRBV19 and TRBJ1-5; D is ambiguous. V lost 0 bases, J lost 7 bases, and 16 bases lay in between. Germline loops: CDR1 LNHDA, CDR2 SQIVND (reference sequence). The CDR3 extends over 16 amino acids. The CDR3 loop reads CASSIDLLAGRQPQHF. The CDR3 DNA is TGTGCCAGTAGTATAGATCTTCTCGCTGGACGGCAGCCCCAGCATTTT.

The CDR3 loop is CASSPARDGWTDTQYF. The DNA for the CDR3 is TGTGCCAGCTCTCCTGCTAGGGACGGGTGGACAGATACGCAGTATTTT. The chain recombines TRBV18 with TRBJ2-3; possibly TRBD1 or TRBD2 for D (5 bases each). Germline CDR1 reads KGHSH; CDR2 reads LQKENI. The CDR3 length is 16 residues. Between the trimmed V and J ends, which lost 6 bases and 3 bases, there was a span of 19 bases.

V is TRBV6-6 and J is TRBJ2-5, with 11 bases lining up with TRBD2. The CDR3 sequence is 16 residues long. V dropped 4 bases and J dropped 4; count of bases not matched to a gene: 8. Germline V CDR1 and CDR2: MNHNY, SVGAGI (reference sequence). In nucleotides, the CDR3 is TGTGCCAGCAGTTCACCAGTAGCGGGAGGGGCAGAGACCCAGTACTTC. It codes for CASSSPVAGGAETQYF.

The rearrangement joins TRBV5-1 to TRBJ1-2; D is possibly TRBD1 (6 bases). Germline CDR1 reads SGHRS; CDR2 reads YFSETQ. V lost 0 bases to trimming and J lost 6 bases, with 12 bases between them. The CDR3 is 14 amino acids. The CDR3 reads CASSLAGGLNGYTF. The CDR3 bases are TGCGCCAGCAGCTTGGCCGGGGGCCTAAATGGCTACACCTTC.

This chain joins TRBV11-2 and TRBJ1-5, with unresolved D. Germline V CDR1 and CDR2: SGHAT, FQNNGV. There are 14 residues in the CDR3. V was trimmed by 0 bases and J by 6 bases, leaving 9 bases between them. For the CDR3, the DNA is TGTGCCAGCAGCTTAGATGGAAGTATTCAGCCCCAGCATTTT. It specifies CASSLDGSIQPQHF.

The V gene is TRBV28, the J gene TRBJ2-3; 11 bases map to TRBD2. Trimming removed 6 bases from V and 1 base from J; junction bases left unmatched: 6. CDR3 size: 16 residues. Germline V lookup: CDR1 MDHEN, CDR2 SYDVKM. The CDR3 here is CASRTPGLAGTDTQYF. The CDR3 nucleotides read TGTGCCAGCAGAACTCCGGGACTAGCGGGCACAGATACGCAGTATTTT.

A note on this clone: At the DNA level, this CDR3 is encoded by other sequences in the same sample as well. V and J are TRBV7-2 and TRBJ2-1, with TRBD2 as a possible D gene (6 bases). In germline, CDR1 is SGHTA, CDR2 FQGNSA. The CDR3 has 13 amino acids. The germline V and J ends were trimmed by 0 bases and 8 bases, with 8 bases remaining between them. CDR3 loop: CASSLARDDEQFF. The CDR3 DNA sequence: TGTGCCAGCAGCTTAGCGCGGGACGATGAGCAGTTCTTC. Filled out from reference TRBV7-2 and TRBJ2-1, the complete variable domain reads GAGVSQSPSNKVTEKGKDVELRCDPISGHTALYWYRQSLGQGLEFLIYFQGNSAPDKSGLPSDRFSAERTGGSVSTLTIQRTQQEDSAVYLCASSLARDDEQFFGPGTRLTVL.

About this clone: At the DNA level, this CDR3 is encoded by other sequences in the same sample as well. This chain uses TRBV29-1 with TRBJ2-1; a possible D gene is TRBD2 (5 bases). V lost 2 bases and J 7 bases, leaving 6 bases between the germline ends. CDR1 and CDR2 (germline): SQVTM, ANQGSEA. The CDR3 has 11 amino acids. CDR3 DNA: TGCAGCGTTGAACGCGGGAATGAGCAGTTCTTC. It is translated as CSVERGNEQFF.

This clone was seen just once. CDR3 bases: TGTGCCAGCAGTTACCGTGTTGGAGAGACCCAGTACTTC. Protein product: CASSYRVGETQYF. The rearrangement uses TRBV6-6 and TRBJ2-5; D remains unclear. In germline, CDR1 is MNHNY, CDR2 SVGAGI (reference sequence). The CDR3 contains 13 residues. Trimming cost V 2 bases and J 4 bases, with 8 bases left between them.

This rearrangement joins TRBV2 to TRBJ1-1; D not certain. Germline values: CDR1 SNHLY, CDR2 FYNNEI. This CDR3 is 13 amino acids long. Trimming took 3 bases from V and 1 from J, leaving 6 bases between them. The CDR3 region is CASSDDTNTEAFF. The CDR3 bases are TGTGCCAGCAGTGACGACACGAACACTGAAGCTTTCTTT.

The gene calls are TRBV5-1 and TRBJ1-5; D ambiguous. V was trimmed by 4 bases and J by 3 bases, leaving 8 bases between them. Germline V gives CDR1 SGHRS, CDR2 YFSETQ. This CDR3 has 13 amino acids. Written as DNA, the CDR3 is TGCGCCAGCAGCCCAGACTACAATCAGCCCCAGCATTTT. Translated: CASSPDYNQPQHF.

CDR3 residues: CASSPGIVPGQDEQYF. Written as DNA, the CDR3 is TGTGCCAGCTCACCAGGGATCGTCCCGGGACAGGACGAGCAGTACTTC. The rearrangement joins TRBV18 to TRBJ2-7, with 8 nucleotides matching TRBD1. The CDR3 covers 16 residues. V lost 2 bases, J lost 5 bases, and 11 bases stayed unmatched. CDR1 and CDR2 (germline): KGHSH, LQKENI.

CDR3 residues: CASSEVAGGLGSYEQYF. The CDR3 DNA sequence: TGCGCCAGCAGTGAAGTAGCGGGAGGGCTTGGATCCTACGAGCAGTACTTC. The V gene is TRBV10-1, the J gene TRBJ2-7; 11 nucleotides align to TRBD2. The CDR3 runs to 17 residues. Germline CDR1 WNHNN, CDR2 SYGVQD (reference sequence). J gave up 1 base and V 3 bases, and 8 bases lay outside the gene matches.

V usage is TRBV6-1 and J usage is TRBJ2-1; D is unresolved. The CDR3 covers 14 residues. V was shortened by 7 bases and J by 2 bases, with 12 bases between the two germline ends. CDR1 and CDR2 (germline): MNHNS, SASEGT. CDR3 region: CASNVGYPYNEQFF. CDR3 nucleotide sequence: TGTGCCAGCAACGTCGGATATCCCTACAATGAGCAGTTCTTC.

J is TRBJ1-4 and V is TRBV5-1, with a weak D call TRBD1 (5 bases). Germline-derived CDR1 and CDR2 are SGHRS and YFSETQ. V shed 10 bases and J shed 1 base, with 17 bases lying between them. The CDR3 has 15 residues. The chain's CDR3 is CASGSGALTNEKLFF. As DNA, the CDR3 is TGCGCCTCCGGATCCGGGGCGCTAACTAATGAAAAACTGTTTTTT.

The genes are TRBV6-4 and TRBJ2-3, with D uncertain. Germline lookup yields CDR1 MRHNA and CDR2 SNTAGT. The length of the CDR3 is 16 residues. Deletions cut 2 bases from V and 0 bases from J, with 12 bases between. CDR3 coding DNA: TGTGCCAGCAGTGACGGCTCGTTCGCTAGCACAGATACGCAGTATTTT. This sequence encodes CASSDGSFASTDTQYF.

Here the CDR3 reads CASSVTGTGGLEPQHF. CDR3 bases: TGTGCCAGCTCAGTCACCGGGACAGGGGGCTTGGAGCCCCAGCATTTT. The chain is built from TRBV18 and TRBJ1-5; 12 bases are shared with TRBD1. Germline values: CDR1 KGHSH, CDR2 LQKENI. Trimming took 5 bases from V and 8 from J; bases not matched to a gene: 10. CDR3 length: 16 residues.

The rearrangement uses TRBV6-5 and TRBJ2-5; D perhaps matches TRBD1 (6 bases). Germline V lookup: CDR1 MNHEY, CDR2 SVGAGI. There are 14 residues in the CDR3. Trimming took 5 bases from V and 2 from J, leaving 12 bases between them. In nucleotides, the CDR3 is TGTGCCAGCAGTCAAACAGGGACACAAGAGACCCAGTACTTC. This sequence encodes CASSQTGTQETQYF.

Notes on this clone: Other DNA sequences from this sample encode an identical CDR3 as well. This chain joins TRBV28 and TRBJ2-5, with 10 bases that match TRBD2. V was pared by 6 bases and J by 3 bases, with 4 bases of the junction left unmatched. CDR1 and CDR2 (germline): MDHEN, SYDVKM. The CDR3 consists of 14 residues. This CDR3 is CASSLAGVEETQYF. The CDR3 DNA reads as TGTGCCAGCAGCCTAGCGGGAGTAGAAGAGACCCAGTACTTC.

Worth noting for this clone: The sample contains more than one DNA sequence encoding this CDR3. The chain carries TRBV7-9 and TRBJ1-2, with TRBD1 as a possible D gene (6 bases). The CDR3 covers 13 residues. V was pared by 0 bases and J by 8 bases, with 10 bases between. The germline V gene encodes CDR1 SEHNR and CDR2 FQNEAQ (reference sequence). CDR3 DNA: TGTGCCAGCAGCTTAGCAGGGGGAGGAGGCTACACCTTC. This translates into CASSLAGGGGYTF.

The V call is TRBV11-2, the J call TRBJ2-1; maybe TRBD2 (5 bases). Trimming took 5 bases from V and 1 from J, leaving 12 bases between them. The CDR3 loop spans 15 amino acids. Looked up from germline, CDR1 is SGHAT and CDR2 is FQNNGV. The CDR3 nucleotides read TGTGCCAGCAGCCGAGATCGGGAATCCTACAATGAGCAGTTCTTC. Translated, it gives CASSRDRESYNEQFF. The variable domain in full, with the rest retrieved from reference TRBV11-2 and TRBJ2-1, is EAGVAQSPRYKIIEKRQSVAFWCNPISGHATLYWYQQILGQGPKLLIQFQNNGVVDDSQLPKDRFSAERLKGVDSTLKIQPAKLEDSAVYLCASSRDRESYNEQFFGPGTRLTVL.

CDR3 sequence reads: CASTGRSGGSEKLFF. For the CDR3, the DNA is TGCGCCAGCACCGGTAGGTCGGGGGGAAGCGAAAAACTGTTTTTT. The chain couples TRBV10-1 to TRBJ1-4, with a tentative D call TRBD1 (5 bases). Trimming left V 7 bases short and J 8 bases short, with 20 bases between. From germline, CDR1 is WNHNN and CDR2 SYGVQD (reference sequence). This CDR3 is built from 15 residues.

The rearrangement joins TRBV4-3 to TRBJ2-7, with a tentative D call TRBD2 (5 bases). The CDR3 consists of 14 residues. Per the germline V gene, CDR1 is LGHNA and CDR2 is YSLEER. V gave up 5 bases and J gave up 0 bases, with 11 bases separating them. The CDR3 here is CASSAQAVSYEQYF. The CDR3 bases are TGCGCCAGCAGCGCCCAAGCGGTCTCCTACGAGCAGTACTTC.

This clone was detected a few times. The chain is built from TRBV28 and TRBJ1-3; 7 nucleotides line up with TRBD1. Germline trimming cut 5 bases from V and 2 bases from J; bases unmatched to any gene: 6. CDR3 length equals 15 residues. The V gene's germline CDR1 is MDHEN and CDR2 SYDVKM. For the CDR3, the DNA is TGTGCCAGCAGTAGTCAGGGGGTACCTGGAAACACCATATATTTT. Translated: CASSSQGVPGNTIYF.